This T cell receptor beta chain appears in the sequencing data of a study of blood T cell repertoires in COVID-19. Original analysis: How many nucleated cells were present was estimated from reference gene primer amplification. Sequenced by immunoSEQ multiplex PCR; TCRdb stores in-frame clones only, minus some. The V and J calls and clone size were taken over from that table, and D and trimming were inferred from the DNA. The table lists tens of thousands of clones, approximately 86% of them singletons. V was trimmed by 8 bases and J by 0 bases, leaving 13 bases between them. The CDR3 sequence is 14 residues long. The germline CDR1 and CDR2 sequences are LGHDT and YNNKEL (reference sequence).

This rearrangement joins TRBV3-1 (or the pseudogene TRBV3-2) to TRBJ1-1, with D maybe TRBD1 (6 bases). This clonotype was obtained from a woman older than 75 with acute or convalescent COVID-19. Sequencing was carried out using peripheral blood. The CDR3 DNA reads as TGTGCCAGCCGGGTTAGGGGGATGAACACTGAAGCTTTCTTT. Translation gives CASRVRGMNTEAFF.